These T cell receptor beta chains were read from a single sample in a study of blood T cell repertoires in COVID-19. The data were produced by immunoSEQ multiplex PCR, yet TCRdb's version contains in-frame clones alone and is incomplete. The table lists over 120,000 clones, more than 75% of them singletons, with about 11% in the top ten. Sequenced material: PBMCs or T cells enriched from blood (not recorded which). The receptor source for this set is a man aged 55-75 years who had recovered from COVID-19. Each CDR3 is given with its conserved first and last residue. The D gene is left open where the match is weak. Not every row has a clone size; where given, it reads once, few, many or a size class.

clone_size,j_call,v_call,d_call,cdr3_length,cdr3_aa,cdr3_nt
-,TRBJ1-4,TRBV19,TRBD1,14,CASSILGQNEKLFF,TGTGCCAGTAGTATTTTGGGACAGAATGAAAAACTGTTTTTT
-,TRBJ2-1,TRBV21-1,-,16,CASSKISSGSRDEQFF,TGTGCCAGCAGCAAAATTTCTAGCGGGAGTAGGGATGAGCAGTTCTTC
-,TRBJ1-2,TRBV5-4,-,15,CASSLGSEDSYGYTF,TGTGCCAGCAGCTTGGGGTCAGAAGATTCCTATGGCTACACCTTC
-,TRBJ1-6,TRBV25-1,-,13,CATRRGTDSPLHF,TGTGCCACCCGAAGGGGGACGGATTCACCCCTCCACTTT
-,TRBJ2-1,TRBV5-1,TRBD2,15,CASRPLAGGNGEQFF,TGCGCCAGCAGACCCCTGGCGGGGGGGAACGGTGAGCAGTTCTTC
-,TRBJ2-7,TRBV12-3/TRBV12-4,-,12,CASSFPRGRTYF,TGTGCCAGCAGTTTCCCAAGGGGGAGAACCTACTTC
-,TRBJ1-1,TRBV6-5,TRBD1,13,CASKEQGGTEAFF,TGTGCCAGCAAGGAACAGGGGGGCACTGAAGCTTTCTTT
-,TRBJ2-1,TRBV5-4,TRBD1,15,CASSLGQGVYNEQFF,TGTGCCAGCAGCTTGGGGCAGGGGGTTTACAATGAGCAGTTCTTC
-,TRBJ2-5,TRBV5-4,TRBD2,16,CASSLEAGGPRETQYF,TGTGCCAGCAGCTTGGAGGCGGGAGGGCCGCGGGAGACCCAGTACTTC
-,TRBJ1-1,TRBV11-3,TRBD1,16,CASSSDRGRYNTEAFF,TGTGCCAGCAGCTCAGACAGGGGGCGTTATAACACTGAAGCTTTCTTT
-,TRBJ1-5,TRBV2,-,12,CASSADSQPQHF,TGTGCCAGCAGTGCCGACAGTCAGCCCCAGCATTTT
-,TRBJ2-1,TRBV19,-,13,CASSIREGGEQFF,TGTGCCAGTAGTATACGGGAAGGGGGTGAGCAGTTCTTC
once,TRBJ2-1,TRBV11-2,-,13,CASSLPGPNEQFF,TGTGCCAGCAGCTTACCAGGTCCCAATGAGCAGTTCTTC
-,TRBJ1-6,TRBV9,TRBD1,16,CASSKGTGGFDSPLHF,TGTGCCAGCAGCAAAGGGACAGGTGGTTTCGATTCACCCCTCCACTTT
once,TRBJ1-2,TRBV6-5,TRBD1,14,CASSPGQGIYGYTF,TGTGCCAGCAGCCCGGGACAGGGTATATATGGCTACACCTTC
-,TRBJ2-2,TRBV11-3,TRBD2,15,CASSLDSGATGELFF,TGTGCCAGCAGCTTAGATAGCGGGGCCACCGGGGAGCTGTTTTTT